This T cell receptor beta chain was found in a study of post-analysis software for immune sequencing data. General observations from the study: A handful of TRBV segments were significantly more frequent in patients than in controls. TRBV5-6, TRBV5-1 and TRBV20-1 were among these segments. Controls significantly exceeded multiple sclerosis patients in normalized Chao1 diversity. Strong co-clustering by F measure was evident for samples that had been prepared in the same batch.

As to this clonotype: Antigen unknown.

V lost 5 bases to trimming and J lost 6 bases, with 19 bases between them. Germline CDR1 and CDR2: LGHDT and YNNKEL (reference sequence). The CDR3 is 15 amino acids. Incorporated into the TCR beta cDNA libraries were unique molecular identifiers, which served to reduce PCR and sequencing biases. When about 0.9 to 10 million T cells were used, they gave approximately 450,000 cDNA molecules. TCRdb ran MiXCR on the PCR reads and lists one entry per CDR3 protein. The data contain hundreds of thousands of distinct CDR3 sequences, 25% to 30% of them singletons. This clonotype was obtained from a girl aged 5 to 17 with multiple sclerosis. Sequenced sample: blood. The gene calls are TRBV3-1 and TRBJ1-1; TRBD1 is a possible D gene (5 bases). DNA of the CDR3: TGTGCCAGCAGCTTCGGGGTCCCCGGGGGTGCTGAAGCTTTCTTT. The encoded protein is CASSFGVPGGAEAFF.